These 4 T cell receptor beta chains share one sample of origin, sequenced in a study of monozygotic twins with inflammatory bowel disease. Using the 5' RACE reads, TCRdb records one entry per CDR3 protein without DNA. The table lists a few hundred thousand distinct CDR3 sequences. The sample was blood. These receptor sequences come from a human donor with ulcerative colitis or Crohn's disease, or a healthy co-twin of an affected twin (not recorded which).

V and J are TRBV6-5 and TRBJ1-6; the D call of TRBD1 rests on TCRdb alone, since no DNA is present to check it. The CDR3 length is 19 residues. Germline values: CDR1 MNHEY, CDR2 SVGAGI. CDR3 protein: CASSYSGQGASSYNSPLHF.

The CDR3 loop is CASTRQGHGTDTQYF. The rearrangement joins TRBV5-5 to TRBJ2-3; TCRdb's assignment of TRBD1 cannot be checked, as there is no DNA. The CDR3 extends over 15 amino acids. Germline V gene data show CDR1 as SGHKS and CDR2 as YYEKEE (reference sequence).

This chain joins TRBV27 and TRBJ2-5; the TCRdb D gene call, TRBD2, has no DNA to confirm it. The CDR3 sequence is 14 residues long. The V gene's germline CDR1 is MNHEY and CDR2 SMNVEV (reference sequence). This chain's CDR3 is CASRTAGGEETQYF.

The chain employs TRBV12-3 or TRBV12-4 and TRBJ2-4; TCRdb's D call, TRBD2, is unchecked because there is no DNA. The CDR3 length is 15 residues. CDR3 protein: CASSLYGLASRIQYF.